This section outlines one TCR beta chain sequence together with its context. These data belong to a study of CXCR3-negative and CXCR3-positive naive CD8 T cells. 5' RACE with UMI labels generated the TRB cDNA libraries. TCRdb reanalyzed the 5' RACE reads, giving one entry per CDR3 protein sequence and no DNA. Its clone listing holds about 130,000 distinct CDR3 sequences. CDR3 length: 17 residues. Germline V gene lookup returns CDR1 MDHEN and CDR2 SYDVKM. Input material: naive CXCR3- CD8+ T cells from blood. Indicated subset: CD45RO-CCR7+CD27+CD95- naive CD8+ T cells lacking CXCR3 (TNR3-). The receptor was derived from a human donor in good health. Some clones in this sample may be carry-over from other donors' samples. V gene TRBV28 combines with J gene TRBJ2-7; the D gene TCRdb calls, TRBD1, cannot be checked with no DNA. The CDR3 region is CASSPKRTGLNSYEQYF.